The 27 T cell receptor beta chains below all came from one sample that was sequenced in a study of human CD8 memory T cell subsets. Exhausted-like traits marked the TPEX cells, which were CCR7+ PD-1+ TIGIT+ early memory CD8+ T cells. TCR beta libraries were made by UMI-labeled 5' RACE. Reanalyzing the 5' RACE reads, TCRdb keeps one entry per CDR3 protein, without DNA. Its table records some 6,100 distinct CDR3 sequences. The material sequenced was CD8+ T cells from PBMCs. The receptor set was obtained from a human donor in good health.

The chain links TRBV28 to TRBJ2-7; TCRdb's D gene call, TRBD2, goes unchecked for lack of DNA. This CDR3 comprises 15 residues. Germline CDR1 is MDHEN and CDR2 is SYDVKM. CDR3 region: CASRELAASSYEQYF.

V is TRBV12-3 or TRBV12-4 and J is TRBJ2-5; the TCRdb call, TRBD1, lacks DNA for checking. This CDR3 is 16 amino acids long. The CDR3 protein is CASSPQGALPQETQYF.

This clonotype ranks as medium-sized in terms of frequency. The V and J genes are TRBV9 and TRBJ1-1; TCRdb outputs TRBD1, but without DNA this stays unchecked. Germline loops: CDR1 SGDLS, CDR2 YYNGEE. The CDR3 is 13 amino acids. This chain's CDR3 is CASSGGVNTEAFF.

The chain's CDR3 is CASSRSPSYEQYF. This chain connects TRBV7-9 to TRBJ2-7; TCRdb reports TRBD2, a call that lacks DNA to check it against. The CDR3 length is 13 residues. Germline-derived CDR1 and CDR2 are SEHNR and FQNEAQ (reference sequence).

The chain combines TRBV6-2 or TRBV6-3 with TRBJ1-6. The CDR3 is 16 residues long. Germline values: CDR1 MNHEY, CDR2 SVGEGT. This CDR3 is CASSYSQRVYNSPLHF.

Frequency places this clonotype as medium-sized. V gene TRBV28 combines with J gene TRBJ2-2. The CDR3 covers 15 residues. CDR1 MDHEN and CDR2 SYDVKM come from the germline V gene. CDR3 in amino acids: CASSTLTWNTGELFF.

Here the CDR3 reads CASTSTGIGNTGELFF. V gene TRBV5-4 combines with J gene TRBJ2-2. The CDR3 is 16 residues long. Per the germline V gene, CDR1 is SGHNT and CDR2 is YYREEE (reference sequence).

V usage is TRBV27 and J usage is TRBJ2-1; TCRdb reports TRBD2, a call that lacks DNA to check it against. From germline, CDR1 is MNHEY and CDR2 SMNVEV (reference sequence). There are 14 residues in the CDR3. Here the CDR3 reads CASSLEAVYNEQFF.

The CDR3 loop reads CSVGDSGDQPQHF. This rearrangement joins TRBV29-1 to TRBJ1-5. Germline CDR1 SQVTM, CDR2 ANQGSEA. This CDR3 is 13 amino acids long.

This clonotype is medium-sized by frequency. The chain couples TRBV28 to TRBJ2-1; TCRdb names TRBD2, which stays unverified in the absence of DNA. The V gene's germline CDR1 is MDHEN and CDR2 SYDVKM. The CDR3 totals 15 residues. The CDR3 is CASRETSAYYNDQFF.

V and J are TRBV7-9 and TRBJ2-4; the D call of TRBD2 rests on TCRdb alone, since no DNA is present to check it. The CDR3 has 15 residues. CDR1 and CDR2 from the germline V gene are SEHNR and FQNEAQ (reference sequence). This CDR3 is CASSPDGSGADIQYF.

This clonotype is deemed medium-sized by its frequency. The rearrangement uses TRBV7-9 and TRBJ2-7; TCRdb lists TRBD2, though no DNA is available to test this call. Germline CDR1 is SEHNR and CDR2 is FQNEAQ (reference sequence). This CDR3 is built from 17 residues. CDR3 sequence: CASSLAPSGGSIHEQYF.

The CDR3 protein is CASSIMTSGYTGELFF. This chain connects TRBV19 to TRBJ2-2; TCRdb designates TRBD2, a call that cannot be tested without DNA. The V gene's germline CDR1 is LNHDA and CDR2 SQIVND (reference sequence). CDR3 length: 16 residues.

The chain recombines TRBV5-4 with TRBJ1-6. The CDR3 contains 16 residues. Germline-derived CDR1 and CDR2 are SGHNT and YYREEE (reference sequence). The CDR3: CASSLRDGIFHSPLHF.

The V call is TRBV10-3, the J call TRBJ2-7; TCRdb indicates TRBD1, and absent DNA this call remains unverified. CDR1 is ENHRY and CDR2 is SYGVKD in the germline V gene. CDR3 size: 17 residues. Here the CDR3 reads CAIRRYQEGTSSYEQYF.

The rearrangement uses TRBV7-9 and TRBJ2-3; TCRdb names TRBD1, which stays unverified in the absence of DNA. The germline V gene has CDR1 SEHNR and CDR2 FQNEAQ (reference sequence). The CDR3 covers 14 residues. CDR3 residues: CAQSVFREGDTQYF.

The CDR3 is CASSSWGALADTQYF. The chain uses TRBV5-5 and TRBJ2-3; the D gene TCRdb calls, TRBD1, cannot be checked with no DNA. Germline CDR1 is SGHKS and CDR2 is YYEKEE (reference sequence). The CDR3 sequence is 15 residues long.

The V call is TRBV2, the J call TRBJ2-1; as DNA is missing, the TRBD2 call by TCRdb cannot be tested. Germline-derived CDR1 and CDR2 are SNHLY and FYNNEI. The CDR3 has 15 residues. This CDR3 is CASSGSGSPYNEQFF.

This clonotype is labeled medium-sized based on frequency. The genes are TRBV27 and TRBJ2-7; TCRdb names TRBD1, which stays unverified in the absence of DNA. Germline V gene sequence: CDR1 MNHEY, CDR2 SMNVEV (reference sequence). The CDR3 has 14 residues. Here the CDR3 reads CASSRGGSPDEQYF.

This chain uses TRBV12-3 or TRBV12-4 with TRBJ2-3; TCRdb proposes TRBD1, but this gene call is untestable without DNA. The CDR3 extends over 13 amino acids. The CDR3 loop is CASSAGGTDTQYF.

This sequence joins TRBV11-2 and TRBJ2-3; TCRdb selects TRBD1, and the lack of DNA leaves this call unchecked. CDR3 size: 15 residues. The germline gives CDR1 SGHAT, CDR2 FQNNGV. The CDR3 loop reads CASSPTGQGPGAQYF.

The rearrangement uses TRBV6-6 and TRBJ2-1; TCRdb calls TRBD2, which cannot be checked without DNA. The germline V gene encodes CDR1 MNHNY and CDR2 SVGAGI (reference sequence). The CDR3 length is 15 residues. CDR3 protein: CASSYLLAGDNEQFF.

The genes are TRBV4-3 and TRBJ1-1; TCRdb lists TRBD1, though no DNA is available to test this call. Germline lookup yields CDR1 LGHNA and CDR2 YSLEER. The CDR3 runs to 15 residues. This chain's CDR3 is CASSQADRGRTEAFF.

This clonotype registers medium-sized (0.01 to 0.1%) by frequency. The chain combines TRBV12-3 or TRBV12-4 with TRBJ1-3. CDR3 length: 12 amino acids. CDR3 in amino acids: CASPGLDNTIYF.

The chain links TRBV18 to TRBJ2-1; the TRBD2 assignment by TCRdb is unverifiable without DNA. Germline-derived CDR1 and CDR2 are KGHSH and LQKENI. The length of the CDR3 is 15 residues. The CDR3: CASSPGAGGYNEQFF.

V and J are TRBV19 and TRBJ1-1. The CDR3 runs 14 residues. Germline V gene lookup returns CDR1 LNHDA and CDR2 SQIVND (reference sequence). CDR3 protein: CASSILGAHTEAFF. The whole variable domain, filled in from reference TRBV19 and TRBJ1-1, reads DGGITQSPKYLFRKEGQNVTLSCEQNLNHDAMYWYRQDPGQGLRLIYYSQIVNDFQKGDIAEGYSVSREKKESFPLTVTSAQKNPTAFYLCASSILGAHTEAFFGQGTRLTVV.

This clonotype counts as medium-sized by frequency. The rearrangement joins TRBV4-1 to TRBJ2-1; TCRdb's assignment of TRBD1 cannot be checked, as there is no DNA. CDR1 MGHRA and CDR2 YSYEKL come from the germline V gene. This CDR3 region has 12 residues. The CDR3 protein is CASRANSNEQFF.